This TCR beta chain is drawn from a study of T cells in Graves' hyperthyroidism and ophthalmopathy. CDR3 length equals 14 residues. Germline V gives CDR1 SQVTM, CDR2 ANQGSEA. With 8 bases clipped from V and 0 bases from J, the junction kept 8 bases outside the gene matches. The TCR beta CDR3 regions underwent amplification using RNA transcripts as the source. Initially, a first-round RT-PCR of the TCR CDR3 employed the HTBI primer set. Using its own MiXCR run on the multiplex PCR reads, TCRdb lists one record per CDR3 protein. The table lists some 800,000 distinct CDR3 sequences, roughly 37% of them singletons.

This receptor was obtained from a man younger than 35 with Graves' hyperthyroidism. The sequencing input was blood. The chain has TRBV29-1 and TRBJ1-2; 8 nucleotides line up with TRBD1. The CDR3 DNA reads as TGCAGCTACAGGGGGGCGCCGGCTAACTATGGCTACACCTTC. Translating it yields CSYRGAPANYGYTF.